This T cell receptor beta chain is from a study of T cells in Graves' hyperthyroidism and ophthalmopathy. Whole-study context: Blood was drawn when the patient was first diagnosed and still untreated.

Overall study findings and caveats: Among thyroid clonotypes expanded above 0.001, most also appeared in blood.

Of note for this clonotype: Its specificity is not known.

Amplified TCR beta CDR3 regions derived from RNA transcripts. RT-PCR in the first round (using the HTBI primer set) targeted the TCR CDR3. TCRdb re-analysed the multiplex PCR reads in MiXCR, keeping a single row per CDR3 protein. The data hold a few hundred thousand distinct CDR3 sequences, with more than 12% observed a single time. The CDR3 spans 14 residues. In germline, CDR1 is LGHNT, CDR2 FRNRAP. V shed 1 base and J 7 bases; nucleotides not matched to a gene: 2. Graves' hyperthyroidism qualified as stable when ophthalmopathy did not progress within 18 months. Uncontrolled infection, other autoimmune disease, pregnancy or lactation barred patients from enrollment.

The TCR originated in a woman between 25 and 40 years old with Graves' hyperthyroidism. The chain has TRBV12-5 and TRBJ2-1, with 9 bases identical to TRBD2. Material: blood. This chain's CDR3 is CASGLGRGGNEQFF. DNA for the CDR3: TGTGCTAGTGGTTTGGGGCGGGGGGGGAATGAGCAGTTCTTC.